This is a list of T cell receptor beta chains from one sample in a study of T cell responses to AZD1222 COVID-19 vaccine. Repertoires were generated with immunoSEQ multiplex PCR, while TCRdb's copy carries only in-frame clones and drops some. Here the sample spans 100,000 to 150,000 clones, roughly 87% being singletons. Material: peripheral blood, obtained on day 0 of AZD1222 vaccination. These receptors were collected from an adult in good health. The CDR3 runs from the conserved cysteine through the conserved F or W. A D gene is named only where the DNA matches it firmly. Expanded clones are given a class, and other clones once, few, many or no size at all.

d_gene,abundance,v_gene,j_gene,CDR3aa,CDR3nt
TRBD1,NA,TRBV2,TRBJ1-5,CASSAIARGLDQPQHF,TGTGCCAGCAGTGCTATAGCCAGGGGGCTGGATCAGCCCCAGCATTTT
TRBD2,NA,TRBV12-3/TRBV12-4,TRBJ2-7,CASSRGLAEQYF,TGTGCCAGCAGTCGGGGACTAGCAGAGCAGTACTTC
NA,NA,TRBV19,TRBJ1-1,CASTVTATSRAFF,TGTGCCAGTACCGTGACAGCGACCAGCAGAGCTTTCTTT
NA,NA,TRBV19,TRBJ2-7,CASSIGSRAYEQYF,TGTGCCAGTAGTATAGGAAGCAGGGCCTACGAGCAGTACTTC
TRBD1,NA,TRBV11-2,TRBJ1-1,CASSPQGGRDTEAFF,TGTGCCAGCAGCCCCCAAGGGGGCAGGGACACTGAAGCTTTCTTT
NA,once,TRBV5-4,TRBJ1-1,CASSRTDMNTEAFF,TGTGCCAGCAGCCGGACAGATATGAACACTGAAGCTTTCTTT
TRBD2,NA,TRBV9,TRBJ2-7,CASSVDGSGASYEQYF,TGTGCCAGCAGCGTAGATGGTAGCGGGGCTTCCTACGAGCAGTACTTC
TRBD1,few,TRBV4-2,TRBJ2-2,CASSQGGLGTGNTGELFF,TGTGCCAGCAGCCAAGGGGGTTTGGGGACAGGAAACACCGGGGAGCTGTTTTTT
NA,once,TRBV10-3,TRBJ2-1,CAISEEAGPNEQFF,TGTGCCATCAGTGAGGAGGCAGGTCCAAATGAGCAGTTCTTC
TRBD1,NA,TRBV29-1,TRBJ1-4,CSVDPTGGGEKLFF,TGCAGCGTTGATCCGACAGGGGGTGGGGAAAAACTGTTTTTT
TRBD2,NA,TRBV5-6,TRBJ2-6,CASSRGGSGANVLTF,TGTGCCAGCAGCCGCGGGGGCTCTGGGGCCAACGTCCTGACTTTC
NA,NA,TRBV19,TRBJ2-6,CASLSTAGANVLTF,TGTGCCAGTTTATCTACCGCTGGGGCCAACGTCCTGACTTTC
NA,NA,TRBV9,TRBJ1-2,CASSVLTGGGYTF,TGTGCCAGCAGCGTATTAACGGGGGGTGGCTACACCTTC
TRBD1,NA,TRBV7-9,TRBJ2-5,CASSPRDRDPSETQYF,TGTGCCAGCAGCCCCAGGGACAGGGATCCCTCAGAGACCCAGTACTTC
NA,NA,TRBV30,TRBJ2-7,CAWSEEFRDEQYF,TGTGCCTGGAGTGAGGAATTTCGGGACGAGCAGTACTTC